This paragraph covers one TCR beta chain sequence. The ends were cut back, 6 bases at V and 2 bases at J, with 14 bases in the middle. The germline V gene encodes CDR1 MNHNS and CDR2 SASEGT. The CDR3 is 15 amino acids. Use of 60 Vbeta and 13 Jbeta primers characterized the PCR. Data came from immunoSEQ multiplex PCR; TCRdb stores just in-frame clones and leaves some out. Seen in this sample are 150,000 or so clones; the ten most common clones hold roughly 2%. The record originates from a study of cytomegalovirus exposure and HLA in healthy donors. The genes are TRBV6-1 and TRBJ1-3, with D unclear. The sample taken for sequencing was PBMCs. This sequence originates from a man aged 30 to 45 in good health and CMV-seronegative. In DNA form, the CDR3 reads TGTGCCAGCAGATCTTTGACCGGGACTGGAAACACCATATATTTT. This sequence encodes CASRSLTGTGNTIYF.